A single sample gave rise to the 21 T cell receptor beta chains below, sequenced in a study of T-cell memory formation after mild COVID-19 (dated by TCRdb to about 2021). Libraries were constructed by 5' RACE. TCRdb lists the instrument as Illumina NovaSeq 6000. TCRdb itself trimmed the public reads at Q25 with fastp, ran MiXCR and retained productive beta chains. Each entry is one CDR3 protein sequence, shown with its most common DNA and genes. This sample holds roughly 300,000 distinct CDR3 sequences; roughly 16% were observed only once. The top ten clonotypes cover 23% of the sample. Sequenced input: PBMCs or a T cell subset sorted from them (not recorded which). Source of these receptors: a man aged 18 to 29 who had mild COVID-19 (a few samples of this study predate the infection). The sample titles of this study are shuffled in the database, so cell type and time point are left out; the donor was told from shared clones.

The rearrangement uses TRBV15 and TRBJ2-3, with D perhaps assigned TRBD1 or TRBD2 (5 bases each). Trimming shortened V by 8 bases and J by 2 bases, and 17 bases separated the two germline ends. Germline CDR1 LNHNV, CDR2 YYDKDF (reference sequence). The length of the CDR3 is 15 residues. This CDR3 is CATSQGERATDTQYF. For the CDR3, the DNA is TGTGCCACCTCGCAGGGAGAAAGGGCCACAGATACGCAGTATTTT.

This chain connects TRBV6-5 to TRBJ1-2; D call uncertain. This CDR3 has 14 residues. Germline CDR1 and CDR2: MNHEY and SVGAGI. The V and J ends lost 6 bases and 4 bases respectively, with 15 bases between them. CDR3 residues: CASSPMMASYGYTF. The CDR3 region has the DNA TGTGCCAGCAGCCCCATGATGGCTAGCTATGGCTACACCTTC.

This sequence joins TRBV19 and TRBJ2-1, with a possible D match to TRBD2 (5 bases). This CDR3 is built from 12 residues. V was trimmed by 4 bases and J by 9 bases, leaving 10 bases between them. The germline CDR1 and CDR2 sequences are LNHDA and SQIVND (reference sequence). CDR3 sequence reads: CASSTEGREQFF. The CDR3 region has the DNA TGTGCCAGTAGTACAGAGGGCCGTGAGCAGTTCTTC.

The chain links TRBV18 to TRBJ1-2, with D perhaps TRBD1 (5 bases). Germline V gives CDR1 KGHSH, CDR2 LQKENI. The CDR3 totals 16 residues. The V gene lost 3 bases and the J gene lost 4 bases, with 18 bases spanning the gap. The CDR3 sequence: CASSPDAPGLGYGYTF. The CDR3 DNA is TGTGCCAGCTCACCCGATGCGCCGGGACTGGGCTATGGCTACACCTTC.

This clonotype came up a few times. The chain has TRBV12-3 or TRBV12-4 and TRBJ2-1; TRBD2 might be the D (5 bases). V dropped 6 bases and J dropped 7 bases, with 19 bases sitting between them. The length of the CDR3 is 15 residues. CDR3 nucleotide sequence: TGTGCCAGCAGCCCGCAGTGGAGCCTAGCTAATGAGCAGTTCTTC. As protein: CASSPQWSLANEQFF.

This clonotype was seen a few times. This sequence joins TRBV7-3 and TRBJ2-5; 8 nucleotides agree with TRBD2. Germline CDR1 and CDR2: SGHTA and FQGTGA. The V segment lost 4 bases and the J segment 4 bases; nucleotides outside the gene matches: 11. CDR3 length equals 16 residues. CDR3 in amino acids: CASSSGLAGGGETQYF. The CDR3 DNA is TGTGCCAGCAGCTCCGGCCTGGCGGGGGGAGGAGAGACCCAGTACTTC.

This clonotype was seen more than once but under ten times. This chain uses TRBV15 with TRBJ2-7; the D is unclear. The ends were cut back, 8 bases at V and 6 bases at J, with 17 bases in the middle. CDR3 length equals 13 residues. Germline V gene lookup returns CDR1 LNHNV and CDR2 YYDKDF (reference sequence). Here the CDR3 DNA reads TGTGCCACCCCCTCGACAAAGGCTTTCGAGCAGTACGTC. The encoded protein is CATPSTKAFEQYV.

The table lists this clonotype with many counts. The gene calls are TRBV7-2 and TRBJ1-2; 8 nucleotides agree with TRBD1. J was trimmed by 7 bases and V by 0 bases; bases with no gene match: 10. Germline lookup yields CDR1 SGHTA and CDR2 FQGNSA. CDR3 length: 16 amino acids. As DNA, the CDR3 is TGTGCCAGCAGCTTAGCGAGGACAGGGAGGTCCGGTGGCTACACCTTC. Translation: CASSLARTGRSGGYTF. The whole variable domain, filled in from reference TRBV7-2 and TRBJ1-2, reads GAGVSQSPSNKVTEKGKDVELRCDPISGHTALYWYRQSLGQGLEFLIYFQGNSAPDKSGLPSDRFSAERTGGSVSTLTIQRTQQEDSAVYLCASSLARTGRSGGYTFGSGTRLTVV.

In DNA form, the CDR3 reads TGTGCCATCAGCGAGAGGGCTAACCAAGAGACCCAGTACTTC. Its protein is CAISERANQETQYF. The chain joins TRBV10-3 to TRBJ2-5; TRBD2 is a possible D gene (5 bases). This CDR3 has 14 residues. Germline loops: CDR1 ENHRY, CDR2 SYGVKD. V gave up 6 bases and J gave up 0 bases, with 11 bases separating them.

This clonotype has just a few counts. The chain employs TRBV5-1 and TRBJ1-4; 11 bases fit TRBD1. CDR3 length: 15 amino acids. J lost 7 bases, V lost 4 bases, and 6 bases had no gene match. Germline CDR1 SGHRS, CDR2 YFSETQ. CDR3 amino acids: CASSDGDRGAEKLFF. The CDR3 nucleotides are TGCGCCAGCAGCGACGGGGACAGGGGGGCTGAAAAACTGTTTTTT.

This clonotype has only a few counts. The gene calls are TRBV18 and TRBJ1-1; D is ambiguous. Germline CDR1 is KGHSH and CDR2 is LQKENI. Trimming removed 5 bases from V and 0 bases from J, with 13 bases in between. The CDR3 length is 15 residues. The CDR3 DNA reads TGTGCCAGCTCAAACTCCCGGACGGTGAACACTGAAGCTTTCTTT. Translating gives CASSNSRTVNTEAFF.

CDR3 in DNA: TGCGCCAGCAGCCCGGGCCAGCTTAGGACTAATGAAAAACTGTTTTTT. Amino acid sequence: CASSPGQLRTNEKLFF. The rearrangement links TRBV4-1 to TRBJ1-4; D is unresolved. V was trimmed by 4 bases and J by 2 bases, leaving 14 bases between them. CDR3 length: 16 amino acids. Germline CDR1 reads MGHRA; CDR2 reads YSYEKL.

The chain joins TRBV5-1 to TRBJ1-6; the match to TRBD1 covers 7 bases. V lost 7 bases and J lost 6; bases outside the gene matches: 4. The germline V gene has CDR1 SGHRS and CDR2 YFSETQ. The CDR3 consists of 13 residues. CDR3 in DNA: TGCGCCAGCCGGACAGGCGGTAATTCACCCCTCCACTTT. As protein: CASRTGGNSPLHF.

This clonotype was counted only a few times. The V call is TRBV7-2, the J call TRBJ2-2; D unresolved. With 6 bases removed from V and 5 bases from J, the gap between germline ends came to 13 bases. The CDR3 length is 14 residues. Germline lookup yields CDR1 SGHTA and CDR2 FQGNSA. The DNA for the CDR3 is TGTGCCAGCAGACCGGATTTGGGTACCGGGGAGCTGTTTTTT. Amino acid sequence: CASRPDLGTGELFF.

A few counts support this clonotype. The genes are TRBV4-1 and TRBJ2-2; no clear D gene. This CDR3 has 11 amino acids. V shed 0 bases and J shed 9 bases, with 2 bases lying between them. The germline CDR1 and CDR2 sequences are MGHRA and YSYEKL. The CDR3 is CASSQDWELFF. The CDR3 DNA is TGCGCCAGCAGCCAAGATTGGGAGCTGTTTTTT.

Ten or more counts support this clonotype. The J gene is TRBJ2-2, the V gene TRBV12-3 or TRBV12-4, with D possibly TRBD1 on 6 matching bases. This CDR3 region has 15 residues. V lost 6 bases to trimming and J lost 7 bases, with 18 bases between them. DNA for the CDR3: TGTGCCAGCAGGGTCCGGGACAAGGCCTACGGGGAGCTGTTTTTT. Translated: CASRVRDKAYGELFF.

The sample holds many counts of this clonotype. The rearrangement uses TRBV6-6 and TRBJ2-5; D is possibly TRBD2 (6 bases). Germline CDR1 and CDR2: MNHNY and SVGAGI (reference sequence). CDR3 size: 14 residues. V was clipped by 5 bases and J by 1 base, with 11 bases between them. The CDR3 DNA reads as TGTGCCAGCAGTCCCGACGGGGGCCAAGAGACCCAGTACTTC. Its translation: CASSPDGGQETQYF.

This clonotype was picked up many times. The rearrangement joins TRBV7-2 to TRBJ2-3; D not certain. The CDR3 has 16 amino acids. V gave up 3 bases and J gave up 2 bases, with 15 bases separating them. Germline V CDR1 and CDR2: SGHTA, FQGNSA. The CDR3 DNA sequence: TGTGCCAGCAGCTTTCTTGGTGGTTCTAACACAGATACGCAGTATTTT. Its translation is CASSFLGGSNTDTQYF.

This clonotype was seen more than once but under ten times. The chain has TRBV27 and TRBJ2-7, with D hard to call. CDR1 and CDR2 (germline): MNHEY, SMNVEV (reference sequence). The V gene lost 3 bases and the J gene lost 4 bases, with 13 bases spanning the gap. The length of the CDR3 is 14 residues. CDR3 residues: CASSFSGRSYEQYF. The DNA for the CDR3 is TGTGCCAGCAGTTTCTCAGGACGGAGTTACGAGCAGTACTTC.

The chain recombines TRBV6-5 with TRBJ1-1; maybe TRBD1 (6 bases). The V gene's germline CDR1 is MNHEY and CDR2 SVGAGI. This CDR3 has 13 amino acids. V was clipped by 4 bases and J by 5 bases, with 11 bases between them. The CDR3 loop reads CASSSEQGTEAFF. The CDR3 bases are TGTGCCAGCAGTTCCGAACAGGGAACTGAAGCTTTCTTT.

The chain links TRBV29-1 to TRBJ2-1, with 10 bases aligning to TRBD2. The junction had 7 bases not matched to a gene; V was cut back by 8 bases and J by 0 bases. From germline, CDR1 is SQVTM and CDR2 ANQGSEA. The CDR3 sequence is 15 residues long. CDR3 coding DNA: TGCAGCCCCGTTAGCGGGGGGAGCTCCTACAATGAGCAGTTCTTC. Amino acids: CSPVSGGSSYNEQFF.